This entry is about one T cell receptor (beta chain). These data are taken from a study of control samples from healthy donors and cancer patients. Between the trimmed V and J ends, which lost 11 bases and 3 bases, there was a span of 13 bases. CDR1 is MDHEN, CDR2 SYDVKM, per germline. The CDR3 is 13 residues long. TCRdb's copy holds only in-frame clones and misses some; the assay was immunoSEQ multiplex PCR. The profile shows about 22,000 clones, around 83% of them singletons. The chain combines TRBV28 with TRBJ2-2; the D call may be TRBD1 or TRBD2 (5 bases each). Material: PBMCs. The receptor's source is a man between 60 and 75 years old with head and neck cancer. The CDR3 loop reads CAGSRDDTGELFF. CDR3 coding DNA: TGTGCCGGCTCTAGGGACGACACCGGGGAGCTGTTTTTT.